The next 25 T cell receptor beta chains were all read from a single sample in a study of blood T cells in healthy people across ages. It was with a sample-barcoded 5' primer and a J-beta primer mix that a second PCR of about 7 to 12 cycles was run. One entry per CDR3 protein, called by TCRdb with MiXCR from the 5' RACE reads. The sample shows some 1,000,000 distinct CDR3 sequences, approximately 26% of them seen only once. The data also belong to a second study, concerning T cells of mothers and their children.

Sequencing input: blood. The receptors come from a girl aged 2 to 9 in good health.

This clonotype was counted between two and nine times. The CDR3 is CASSWTSGIRNEQFF. The CDR3 DNA is TGTGCCAGCAGTTGGACTAGCGGGATACGCAATGAGCAGTTCTTC. This chain uses TRBV6-6 with TRBJ2-1; 12 positions match TRBD2. The germline CDR1 and CDR2 sequences are MNHNY and SVGAGI (reference sequence). This CDR3 contains 15 residues. V gave up 4 bases and J gave up 6 bases; unmatched junction bases: 4.

The chain employs TRBV7-2 and TRBJ2-7; possible D gene TRBD1, 6 bases. This CDR3 is 14 amino acids long. Trimming pared 5 bases from V and 3 bases from J, leaving 14 bases between. The germline V gene has CDR1 SGHTA and CDR2 FQGNSA. For the CDR3, the DNA is TGTGCCAGCAGCAAAATTTGGGACAACTACGAGCAGTACTTC. Its protein product is CASSKIWDNYEQYF. Drawing the rest from reference TRBV7-2 and TRBJ2-7, the complete variable domain is GAGVSQSPSNKVTEKGKDVELRCDPISGHTALYWYRQSLGQGLEFLIYFQGNSAPDKSGLPSDRFSAERTGGSVSTLTIQRTQQEDSAVYLCASSKIWDNYEQYFGPGTRLTVT.

This rearrangement joins TRBV27 to TRBJ2-3, with 7 bases that match TRBD2. V lost 7 bases, J lost 2 bases, and 6 bases stayed unmatched. Germline V gene sequence: CDR1 MNHEY, CDR2 SMNVEV (reference sequence). The CDR3 runs 14 residues. CDR3 coding DNA: TGTGCCAGCACCACCGGGGGGAACACAGATACGCAGTATTTT. Translating it yields CASTTGGNTDTQYF.

Only a few counts were recorded for this clonotype. This chain uses TRBV5-1 with TRBJ2-7, with TRBD1 matching 7 bases. Trimming took 4 bases from V and 2 from J; bases not matched to a gene: 6. Per the germline V gene, CDR1 is SGHRS and CDR2 is YFSETQ. This CDR3 is 14 amino acids long. The CDR3 protein is CASSPWDSAYEQYF. In DNA form, the CDR3 reads TGCGCCAGCAGCCCGTGGGACAGCGCCTACGAGCAGTACTTC. The whole variable domain, remainder taken from reference TRBV5-1 and TRBJ2-7, is KAGVTQTPRYLIKTRGQQVTLSCSPISGHRSVSWYQQTPGQGLQFLFEYFSETQRNKGNFPGRFSGRQFSNSRSEMNVSTLELGDSALYLCASSPWDSAYEQYFGPGTRLTVT.

The chain joins TRBV11-3 to TRBJ2-7; 7 nucleotides align to TRBD1. The CDR3 is 14 residues long. With 6 bases clipped from V and 0 bases from J, the junction kept 5 bases outside the gene matches. Germline V gene lookup returns CDR1 SGHNT and CDR2 YENEEA. The CDR3 here is CASRDRPHSYEQYF. The CDR3 DNA sequence: TGTGCCAGCAGGGACAGGCCACACTCCTACGAGCAGTACTTC.

The chain joins TRBV29-1 to TRBJ1-2; no clear D gene. V lost 7 bases to trimming and J lost 0 bases, with 18 bases between them. This CDR3 region has 15 residues. Germline lookup yields CDR1 SQVTM and CDR2 ANQGSEA. The CDR3 DNA reads TGCAGCGCCCCTGACCCGGACTATTCTAACTATGGCTACACCTTC. Protein product: CSAPDPDYSNYGYTF.

This clonotype has a handful of counts. V is TRBV20-1 and J is TRBJ2-4; TRBD2 aligns across 7 bases. The V gene end was trimmed by 5 bases and the J gene end by 3 bases; junction bases not matched to a gene: 10. This CDR3 contains 15 residues. Per the germline V gene, CDR1 is DFQATT and CDR2 is SNEGSKA (reference sequence). CDR3 amino acids: CSAPPDWGGKNIQYF. The CDR3 DNA sequence: TGCAGTGCTCCGCCGGACTGGGGGGGCAAAAACATTCAGTACTTC.

The chain couples TRBV20-1 to TRBJ1-1; unclear D gene. V was trimmed by 4 bases and J by 5 bases, leaving 14 bases between them. The V gene's germline CDR1 is DFQATT and CDR2 SNEGSKA (reference sequence). CDR3 length: 13 amino acids. CDR3: CSAKVGVGTEAFF. CDR3 nucleotide sequence: TGCAGTGCTAAAGTGGGAGTTGGGACTGAAGCTTTCTTT.

The chain combines TRBV12-3 or TRBV12-4 with TRBJ2-5; 9 positions agree with TRBD2. Near its end, the DNA agrees better with TRBJ2-1, so the J call may be wrong. CDR3 length: 15 residues. CDR3 DNA sequence: TGTGCCAGCAGTTTCGTAGCGGGAGAGAGCAATGAGCAGTTCTTC. Translation gives CASSFVAGESNEQFF.

The V gene is TRBV21-1, the J gene TRBJ2-6; TRBD1 is the table's D call, not checked against the DNA. TRBV21-1 is listed as a pseudogene. The CDR3 runs 16 residues. Written as DNA, the CDR3 is TGTGCCAGCAGCGCGACCACGAAGGGGGGGGCCAACGTCCTGACTTTC. As protein: CASSATTKGGANVLTF.

This clonotype came up many times. J is TRBJ2-1 and V is TRBV7-9; D is perhaps TRBD2 (6 bases). The germline CDR1 and CDR2 sequences are SEHNR and FQNEAQ (reference sequence). This CDR3 region has 15 residues. V lost 5 bases to trimming and J lost 0 bases, with 11 bases between them. DNA of the CDR3: TGTGCCAGCAGCGCGCTAGCGAGCTCCTACAATGAGCAGTTCTTC. Amino acid sequence: CASSALASSYNEQFF.

This clonotype showed up just a few times. The rearrangement uses TRBV9 and TRBJ2-5; 7 bases agree with TRBD2. The end of the DNA aligns better with TRBJ2-7, so the J call may be wrong. The length of the CDR3 is 15 residues. Germline CDR1 and CDR2: SGDLS and YYNGEE. The CDR3, as DNA: TGTGCCAGCAGCGTAGGGGTAGCGGGCTCCTACGAGCAGTACTTC. Its protein product is CASSVGVAGSYEQYF.

The chain uses TRBV24-1 and TRBJ2-3; D possibly uses TRBD1 or TRBD2 (5 bases each). The CDR3 runs 19 residues. Trimming removed 4 bases from V and 2 bases from J, with 24 bases in between. CDR1 is KGHDR, CDR2 SFDVKD, per germline. The CDR3, as DNA: TGTGCCACCAGTGACCAAGCGAGAGGGGCCACCCCTTTCACAGATACGCAGTATTTT. Its translation is CATSDQARGATPFTDTQYF.

This chain uses TRBV12-3 or TRBV12-4 with TRBJ1-5; D call uncertain. The V gene lost 0 bases and the J gene lost 7 bases, with 7 bases spanning the gap. This CDR3 is built from 13 residues. This CDR3 is CASSLAEAQPQHF. The CDR3 DNA is TGTGCCAGCAGTTTAGCGGAGGCCCAGCCCCAGCATTTT.

The genes are TRBV4-3 and TRBJ2-3, with TRBD2 matching 9 bases. With 0 bases clipped from V and 3 bases from J, the junction kept 7 bases outside the gene matches. Per germline, CDR1 LGHNA and CDR2 YSLEER. The CDR3 is 17 amino acids. The CDR3, as DNA: TGCGCCAGCAGCCAAGAGTGGCGGGGGGGCGCGACAGATACGCAGTATTTT. This encodes CASSQEWRGGATDTQYF.

V usage is TRBV7-9 and J usage is TRBJ2-5; 10 bases match TRBD2. The CDR3 contains 16 residues. V lost 2 bases and J lost 3; bases outside the gene matches: 6. The V gene's germline CDR1 is SEHNR and CDR2 FQNEAQ (reference sequence). The CDR3 coding sequence is TGTGCCAGCAGCTTATTGGGGCTAGCGGGAGAAGAGACCCAGTACTTC. It is translated as CASSLLGLAGEETQYF.

This clonotype was observed a handful of times. V and J are TRBV28 and TRBJ2-3; TRBD1 agrees at 7 bases. The germline V gene encodes CDR1 MDHEN and CDR2 SYDVKM. The J segment lost 7 bases and the V segment lost 6 bases, leaving 13 bases of the junction unmatched. This CDR3 contains 15 residues. CDR3 nucleotides: TGTGCCAGCAGCGAACCCACAGGGGTCTCCTATACGCAGTATTTT. Amino acid sequence: CASSEPTGVSYTQYF.

This chain uses TRBV12-3 or TRBV12-4 with TRBJ2-5; D ambiguous. Near its end, the DNA agrees better with TRBJ2-7, so the J call may be wrong. The CDR3 is 14 residues long. The CDR3: CASGVRGFGDEQYF. CDR3 nucleotide sequence: TGTGCCAGCGGGGTCCGTGGTTTCGGCGACGAGCAGTACTTC.

This sequence joins TRBV7-3 and TRBJ2-5, with 11 bases aligning to TRBD1. After removal of 5 bases from V and 5 bases from J, the junction contained 7 bases not matched to a gene. CDR1 and CDR2 (germline): SGHTA, FQGTGA. The CDR3 loop spans 15 amino acids. The CDR3 bases are TGTGCCAGCAGCGCCGGACAGGGGGCGCGGGAGACCCAGTACTTC. It specifies CASSAGQGARETQYF. The complete variable domain, with remaining parts taken from reference TRBV7-3 and TRBJ2-5, reads GAGVSQTPSNKVTEKGKYVELRCDPISGHTALYWYRQSLGQGPEFLIYFQGTGAADDSGLPNDRFFAVRPEGSVSTLKIQRTERGDSAVYLCASSAGQGARETQYFGPGTRLLVL.

The V call is TRBV20-1, the J call TRBJ2-1; 9 nucleotides match TRBD2. Trimming took 0 bases from V and 6 from J; bases not matched to a gene: 6. The CDR3 is 15 amino acids. Germline CDR1 DFQATT, CDR2 SNEGSKA (reference sequence). The CDR3 DNA follows: TGCAGTGCTAGAGATATCCTAGCGGGACCCAATGAGCAGTTCTTC. This codes for CSARDILAGPNEQFF.

This clonotype has just a few counts. The rearrangement joins TRBV6-5 to TRBJ2-5; 7 nucleotides match TRBD2. With the DNA end fitting TRBJ2-1 better, the J assignment may be wrong. Germline V lookup: CDR1 MNHEY, CDR2 SVGAGI. There are 14 residues in the CDR3. CDR3 DNA sequence: TGTGCCAGCAGGACGAGCGGGGTCAACAATGAGCAGTTCTTC. Amino acid sequence: CASRTSGVNNEQFF.

The V and J genes are TRBV5-1 and TRBJ2-7; D may correspond to TRBD1 or TRBD2 (5 bases each). The CDR3 is made up of 15 amino acids. V dropped 1 base and J dropped 7 bases, with 18 bases sitting between them. The germline V gene encodes CDR1 SGHRS and CDR2 YFSETQ. Here the CDR3 reads CASSLTGRTLGEQYF. The DNA for the CDR3 is TGCGCCAGCAGCTTGACGGGACGGACCTTGGGGGAGCAGTACTTC. Looking up the rest from reference TRBV5-1 and TRBJ2-7 gives the full variable domain: KAGVTQTPRYLIKTRGQQVTLSCSPISGHRSVSWYQQTPGQGLQFLFEYFSETQRNKGNFPGRFSGRQFSNSRSEMNVSTLELGDSALYLCASSLTGRTLGEQYFGPGTRLTVT.

The chain couples TRBV11-2 to TRBJ2-2, with D unclear. The CDR3 has 15 amino acids. The germline CDR1 and CDR2 sequences are SGHAT and FQNNGV. V lost 3 bases, J lost 1 base, and 9 bases lay in between. The CDR3 region is CASSFILGNTGELFF. CDR3 coding DNA: TGTGCCAGCAGCTTCATTCTAGGGAACACCGGGGAGCTGTTTTTT.

The chain couples TRBV10-3 to TRBJ2-1, with a possible D match to TRBD2 (5 bases). The CDR3 is 17 residues long. Trimming removed 4 bases at V and 2 bases at J, with 18 bases between. Germline V gene sequence: CDR1 ENHRY, CDR2 SYGVKD. The CDR3 loop is CAISVSTSSSPYNEQFF. The CDR3 DNA is TGTGCCATCAGTGTTTCCACATCTAGCTCACCCTACAATGAGCAGTTCTTC.

This clonotype was counted a few times. The chain combines TRBV4-1 with TRBJ2-7; the match to TRBD2 covers 11 bases. CDR1 and CDR2 from the germline V gene are MGHRA and YSYEKL. J gave up 5 bases and V 4 bases, and 7 bases lay outside the gene matches. CDR3 size: 15 residues. The CDR3 loop reads CASSLLAGGPHEQYF. DNA for the CDR3: TGCGCCAGCAGCCTCTTAGCGGGAGGGCCCCACGAGCAGTACTTC.